Listed here are 10 T cell receptor beta chains from one sample, sequenced in a study of cytomegalovirus exposure and HLA in healthy donors. Vbeta (60) and Jbeta (13) primers were used in the PCR. The assay was immunoSEQ multiplex PCR, and TCRdb's table has in-frame clones only and misses some. The data show around 85,000 clones, approximately 75% seen once. Sequencing was done on a sample of PBMCs. The receptors originated from a man aged 60 to 75 in good health and CMV-seronegative.

The rearrangement uses TRBV19 and TRBJ2-5, with D uncertain. Trimming shortened V by 1 base and J by 3 bases, and 12 bases separated the two germline ends. Germline CDR1 LNHDA, CDR2 SQIVND (reference sequence). The length of the CDR3 is 15 residues. Here the CDR3 DNA reads TGTGCCAGTAGTATAGGACCCGCGGCCAAAGAGACCCAGTACTTC. Its protein product is CASSIGPAAKETQYF.

This clone was seen a few times. The V gene is TRBV19, the J gene TRBJ1-5; 10 nucleotides agree with TRBD1. V gave up 6 bases and J gave up 5 bases; unmatched junction bases: 4. The CDR3 has 14 residues. Germline CDR1 and CDR2: LNHDA and SQIVND (reference sequence). The CDR3: CASSLDRGDQPQHF. CDR3 DNA: TGTGCCAGTAGCCTGGACAGGGGGGATCAGCCCCAGCATTTT.

The chain joins TRBV6-6 to TRBJ2-7; possible D gene TRBD2, 6 bases. This CDR3 region has 13 residues. Germline V CDR1 and CDR2: MNHNY, SVGAGI (reference sequence). The ends were cut back, 5 bases at V and 2 bases at J, with 10 bases in the middle. CDR3 in amino acids: CASSVGGTYEQYF. The CDR3 DNA reads TGTGCCAGCAGTGTCGGGGGTACCTACGAGCAGTACTTC.

This clone was observed once. At one end, the junction sequence differs from germline, possibly due to a read error. J is TRBJ2-7 and V is TRBV7-9, with D maybe TRBD2 (5 bases). Germline-derived CDR1 and CDR2 are SEHNR and FQNEAQ (reference sequence). The length of the CDR3 is 16 residues. CDR3 amino acids: CSSSLYRGPLPYEQYF. The CDR3 nucleotides read TGTTCCAGCAGCCTCTACCGGGGTCCCCTTCCCTACGAGCAGTACTTC.

The gene calls are TRBV5-6 and TRBJ2-7, with 7 bases aligning to TRBD1. The germline V gene has CDR1 SGHDT and CDR2 YYEEEE. Germline trimming cut 4 bases from V and 6 bases from J; bases unmatched to any gene: 7. This CDR3 region has 13 residues. The CDR3 nucleotides are TGTGCCAGCAGCCCCGACAGGGCTTGCGAGCAGTACTTC. It encodes CASSPDRACEQYF.

This sequence joins TRBV5-1 and TRBJ2-3, with TRBD1 identical over 8 bases. CDR3 size: 16 residues. CDR1 is SGHRS and CDR2 is YFSETQ in the germline V gene. V was clipped by 8 bases and J by 2 bases; unmatched bases: 13. CDR3 protein: CASNTGGQATTDTQYF. The CDR3 DNA follows: TGCGCCAGTAACACTGGGGGACAGGCAACCACAGATACGCAGTATTTT. The full variable domain, in which reference TRBV5-1 and TRBJ2-3 provide the parts outside the CDR3, is KAGVTQTPRYLIKTRGQQVTLSCSPISGHRSVSWYQQTPGQGLQFLFEYFSETQRNKGNFPGRFSGRQFSNSRSEMNVSTLELGDSALYLCASNTGGQATTDTQYFGPGTRLTVL.

The chain links TRBV7-8 to TRBJ1-5; D gene uncertain. The germline CDR1 and CDR2 sequences are SGHVS and FQNEAQ. This CDR3 comprises 15 residues. Trimming pared 5 bases from V and 1 base from J, leaving 12 bases between. The CDR3 nucleotides read TGTGCCAGCAGCCCACAAGGAGTGAGCAATCAGCCCCAGCATTTT. This translates into CASSPQGVSNQPQHF.

This CDR3 reads CASSPRQGSNTEAFF. Written as DNA, the CDR3 is TGTGCCAGCAGCCCCAGACAGGGAAGTAACACTGAAGCTTTCTTT. This chain uses TRBV7-3 with TRBJ1-1; 7 bases are a match to TRBD1. V dropped 5 bases and J dropped 2; count of bases not matched to a gene: 8. The CDR3 sequence is 15 residues long. Germline V gene lookup returns CDR1 SGHTA and CDR2 FQGTGA.

The chain combines TRBV6-5 with TRBJ2-2, with 7 bases identical to TRBD1. Trimming cost V 6 bases and J 6 bases; bases outside gene matches: 10. Germline CDR1 is MNHEY and CDR2 is SVGAGI. The CDR3 covers 15 residues. The CDR3 is CASRSKRQGAGELFF. In nucleotides, the CDR3 is TGTGCCAGCAGGTCGAAACGTCAGGGGGCCGGGGAGCTGTTTTTT.

The chain recombines TRBV29-1 with TRBJ1-1; D might be TRBD1 (5 bases). This CDR3 region has 10 residues. The germline V gene encodes CDR1 SQVTM and CDR2 ANQGSEA. CDR3 nucleotides: TGCAGAGGGGCCGGAACTGAAGCTTTCTTT. It yields the protein CRGAGTEAFF.